The 9 T cell receptor beta chains in this list originate from one sample, sequenced in a study of cytomegalovirus exposure and HLA in healthy donors. 13 Jbeta primers and 60 Vbeta primers were used for the PCR. TCRdb's copy holds only in-frame clones and misses some; the assay was immunoSEQ multiplex PCR. The top ten hold 1.5% of the sample, which has around 170,000 clones, around 80% seen once. The sequencing input was PBMCs. Receptors were obtained from a woman between 18 and 29 years old in good health and CMV-seronegative.

The chain is built from TRBV11-3 and TRBJ2-7; a possible D gene is TRBD1 (6 bases). Germline CDR1 is SGHNT and CDR2 is YENEEA. This CDR3 is 13 amino acids long. V was shortened by 2 bases and J by 7 bases, with 12 bases between the two germline ends. The CDR3 nucleotides are TGTGCCAGCAGCTTAATGGGGCAGGGGGAGCAGTACTTC. It translates to CASSLMGQGEQYF.

The rearrangement joins TRBV29-1 to TRBJ1-5; a weak D match, TRBD1 (5 bases). The V gene's germline CDR1 is SQVTM and CDR2 ANQGSEA. V gave up 6 bases and J gave up 9 bases, with 15 bases separating them. The CDR3 contains 12 residues. CDR3 DNA: TGCAGCGTGGCACAGGAAGTAGGGCCCCAGCATTTT. Protein sequence: CSVAQEVGPQHF.

The chain is built from TRBV7-6 and TRBJ1-4, with 12 bases that match TRBD1. This CDR3 contains 16 residues. The V segment lost 5 bases and the J segment 2 bases; nucleotides outside the gene matches: 3. The germline V gene has CDR1 SGHVS and CDR2 FNYEAQ. The CDR3 nucleotides are TGTGCCAGCAGCAAGGGACAGGGGGCTACTAATGAAAAACTGTTTTTT. This translates into CASSKGQGATNEKLFF.

The rearrangement uses TRBV6-1 and TRBJ2-3, with 10 bases aligning to TRBD2. V shed 2 bases, J shed 4 bases, and the junction held 3 bases outside the gene matches. This CDR3 has 15 residues. Germline CDR1 and CDR2: MNHNS and SASEGT. The CDR3 region is CASSESSGSADTQYF. DNA for the CDR3: TGTGCCAGCAGTGAATCTAGCGGGAGTGCAGATACGCAGTATTTT.

The V and J genes are TRBV19 and TRBJ1-1; 8 bases align to TRBD1. The V gene's germline CDR1 is LNHDA and CDR2 SQIVND (reference sequence). This CDR3 spans 16 amino acids. J lost 5 bases, V lost 6 bases, and 14 bases had no gene match. CDR3 sequence reads: CASRRGQEVIGTEAFF. DNA for the CDR3: TGTGCCAGTAGAAGGGGACAGGAGGTTATTGGGACTGAAGCTTTCTTT.

A few counts support this clone. The chain carries TRBV30 and TRBJ2-3; possibly TRBD2 for D (7 bases). Trimming removed 3 bases from V and 2 bases from J, with 12 bases in between. The CDR3 runs 14 residues. Germline assignment: CDR1 GTSNPN and CDR2 SVGIG (reference sequence). In DNA form, the CDR3 reads TGTGCCTGGAGGCCCGCGGGGGCCACAGATACGCAGTATTTT. Translation: CAWRPAGATDTQYF.

The chain combines TRBV5-1 with TRBJ2-7, with a tentative D call TRBD2 (6 bases). This CDR3 spans 14 amino acids. The germline CDR1 and CDR2 sequences are SGHRS and YFSETQ. Trimming took off 3 bases at V and 7 bases at J, with 17 bases between the two ends. The CDR3, as DNA: TGCGCCAGCAGCTCGGGACCGCGAGGGAGGGAGCAGTACTTC. This sequence encodes CASSSGPRGREQYF.

CDR3 bases: TGTGCCAGTAGTATTAGACACACCAGCTACGAGCAGTACTTC. Its protein is CASSIRHTSYEQYF. The chain carries TRBV19 and TRBJ2-5; D gene ambiguous. Judging by the DNA end, TRBJ2-7 fits better; the J call may be wrong. The V gene's germline CDR1 is LNHDA and CDR2 SQIVND (reference sequence). CDR3 size: 14 residues.

This chain uses TRBV7-9 with TRBJ1-5, with D perhaps TRBD1 (5 bases). The CDR3 covers 16 residues. The germline V gene encodes CDR1 SEHNR and CDR2 FQNEAQ (reference sequence). V was clipped by 4 bases and J by 0 bases, with 13 bases between them. CDR3 in DNA: TGTGCCAGCAGCTGGGGGACGGACTATAGCAATCAGCCCCAGCATTTT. Residues: CASSWGTDYSNQPQHF.